This TCR beta chain emerged from a study of shared clonotypes between healthy human individuals. Everyone who donated was a Caucasian adult who lived in Nashville, Tennessee. In regard to this clone: Antigen: not known.

Assay runs were performed at deep level. Method: immunoSEQ multiplex PCR; TCRdb's copy keeps in-frame clones and lacks some. The sample holds roughly 2.2 million clones, approximately 95% seen once. The CDR3 runs to 16 residues. Germline V lookup: CDR1 MDHEN, CDR2 SYDVKM. Trimming cost V 5 bases and J 6 bases; bases outside gene matches: 15. Study-level points and caveats: It was observed that about 5% of naive CD4 clonotypes were shared across several donors.

The clonotype originates from a man younger than 35 in good health. Some clones in this sample may be carry-over from other donors' samples. Material for sequencing was naive CD4+ T cells from PBMCs. Subset noted: CD45RA+ positively selected. The chain recombines TRBV28 with TRBJ2-7; TRBD1 matches at 8 bases. The CDR3 region is CASSRKKGTGRGEQYF. As DNA, the CDR3 is TGTGCCAGCAGTCGAAAAAAAGGGACAGGTCGTGGCGAGCAGTACTTC.